The next 18 T cell receptor beta chains were all read from a single sample in a study of cytomegalovirus exposure and HLA in healthy donors. It was with 60 Vbeta and 13 Jbeta primers that the PCR ran. Profiling relied on immunoSEQ multiplex PCR, and the TCRdb table lists in-frame clones only, not all of them. Found here are around 230,000 clones, 75% to 80% of them singletons; the top ten hold approximately 1.8%. Sequencing was performed on PBMCs. The source of these receptors is a male donor in good health and CMV-seronegative.

The chain is built from TRBV30 and TRBJ1-5; maybe TRBD1 (6 bases). Germline V CDR1 and CDR2: GTSNPN, SVGIG (reference sequence). The CDR3 runs to 15 residues. V lost 2 bases and J 1 base, leaving 12 bases between the germline ends. The CDR3, as DNA: TGTGCCTGGAGTAGGACAGAAACAAGCAATCAGCCCCAGCATTTT. Protein: CAWSRTETSNQPQHF. The complete variable domain, with remaining parts taken from reference TRBV30 and TRBJ1-5, reads SQTIHQWPATLVQPVGSPLSLECTVEGTSNPNLYWYRQAAGRGLQLLFYSVGIGQISSEVPQNLSASRPQDRQFILSSKKLLLSDSGFYLCAWSRTETSNQPQHFGDGTRLSIL.

In its sample, this clone was seen a few times. The chain links TRBV19 to TRBJ1-5; perhaps TRBD1 as D (6 bases). The V end lost 7 bases, the J end lost 3 bases, and 10 bases lay between the germline ends. The CDR3 is 13 residues long. CDR1 is LNHDA and CDR2 is SQIVND in the germline V gene (reference sequence). CDR3 region: CASTGVHNQPQHF. The CDR3 nucleotides are TGTGCCAGTACAGGGGTCCACAATCAGCCCCAGCATTTT.

CDR3 residues: CAWSGGPGQPQHF. The CDR3, as DNA: TGTGCCTGGAGTGGAGGGCCTGGACAGCCCCAGCATTTT. The rearrangement joins TRBV30 to TRBJ1-5; no clear D gene. Per the germline V gene, CDR1 is GTSNPN and CDR2 is SVGIG (reference sequence). The CDR3 loop spans 13 amino acids. Trimming cost V 1 base and J 7 bases, with 11 bases left between them.

The chain recombines TRBV5-1 with TRBJ2-2, with 9 bases aligning to TRBD2. The germline V gene has CDR1 SGHRS and CDR2 YFSETQ. This CDR3 spans 17 amino acids. After removal of 4 bases from V and 5 bases from J, the junction contained 12 bases not matched to a gene. The CDR3, as DNA: TGCGCCAGCAGCCTGGGGTCTAGCGGGGCCGTTACCGGGGAGCTGTTTTTT. This gives the protein CASSLGSSGAVTGELFF.

This clone was picked up one time. The chain combines TRBV13 with TRBJ2-2; 11 positions agree with TRBD2. V was pared by 8 bases and J by 3 bases, with 8 bases of the junction left unmatched. Germline values: CDR1 PRHDT, CDR2 FYEKMQ (reference sequence). The CDR3 runs to 16 residues. The CDR3 DNA is TGTGCCAGCCAAAGATCTAGCGGGAGGTACACCGGGGAGCTGTTTTTT. Its protein is CASQRSSGRYTGELFF. Variable domain in full (rest from reference TRBV13 and TRBJ2-2): AAGVIQSPRHLIKEKRETATLKCYPIPRHDTVYWYQQGPGQDPQFLISFYEKMQSDKGSIPDRFSAQQFSDYHSELNMSSLELGDSALYFCASQRSSGRYTGELFFGEGSRLTVL.

This chain connects TRBV15 to TRBJ1-1; D uncertain. The germline V gene encodes CDR1 LNHNV and CDR2 YYDKDF (reference sequence). Trimming took 0 bases from V and 4 from J, leaving 12 bases between them. CDR3 length equals 15 residues. The CDR3 nucleotides are TGTGCCACCAGCAGAGAGCCCTTGGGGAGCACTGAAGCTTTCTTT. It codes for CATSREPLGSTEAFF.

The chain employs TRBV28 and TRBJ1-5, with D unresolved. The V gene's germline CDR1 is MDHEN and CDR2 SYDVKM. V was shortened by 3 bases and J by 7 bases, with 7 bases between the two germline ends. The CDR3 is made up of 12 amino acids. The CDR3 loop is CASSFVGQPQHF. CDR3 nucleotides: TGTGCCAGCAGTTTTGTCGGGCAGCCCCAGCATTTT.

In this sample, this clone turned up a few times. The chain uses TRBV27 and TRBJ2-1; 7 nucleotides align to TRBD1. The CDR3 spans 15 residues. Per the germline V gene, CDR1 is MNHEY and CDR2 is SMNVEV (reference sequence). The V segment lost 5 bases and the J segment 5 bases; nucleotides outside the gene matches: 9. In DNA, the CDR3 is TGTGCCAGCAGTCCGATAGACAGGGCCGACAATGAGCAGTTCTTC. Amino acids: CASSPIDRADNEQFF.

This chain uses TRBV6-5 with TRBJ1-2, with TRBD1 identical over 8 bases. Germline values: CDR1 MNHEY, CDR2 SVGAGI. Unmatched junction bases numbered 6, after V lost 2 bases and J lost 4 bases. The CDR3 length is 15 residues. CDR3 sequence (DNA): TGTGCCAGCAGTTACGCACAGGGGGTTATCTATGGCTACACCTTC. It encodes CASSYAQGVIYGYTF.

The chain recombines TRBV2 with TRBJ1-2; weak D call: TRBD1 (6 bases). CDR1 SNHLY and CDR2 FYNNEI come from the germline V gene. The CDR3 spans 14 residues. The V and J ends lost 11 bases and 0 bases respectively, with 16 bases between them. CDR3 region: CASQARQANYGYTF. The CDR3 bases are TGTGCCTCACAAGCTAGACAGGCTAACTATGGCTACACCTTC.

This clone was recorded a few times. This may arise from a read error, as a much more abundant clone is one base away. The rearrangement uses TRBV5-1 and TRBJ1-1, with D maybe TRBD1 (6 bases). The germline gives CDR1 SGHRS, CDR2 YFSETQ. The CDR3 is made up of 14 amino acids. V lost 4 bases and J 1 base, leaving 11 bases between the germline ends. The CDR3: CASSQDSKNTEAFF. Here the CDR3 DNA reads TGCGCCAGCAGCCAGGACAGTAAGAACACTGAAGCTTTCTTT. Using reference TRBV5-1 and TRBJ1-1 for the parts outside the CDR3, the full variable domain is KAGVTQTPRYLIKTRGQQVTLSCSPISGHRSVSWYQQTPGQGLQFLFEYFSETQRNKGNFPGRFSGRQFSNSRSEMNVSTLELGDSALYLCASSQDSKNTEAFFGQGTRLTVV.

This clone showed up just once. The chain employs TRBV6-4 and TRBJ2-7; 8 bases line up with TRBD2. Germline-derived CDR1 and CDR2 are MRHNA and SNTAGT. Trimming took 3 bases from V and 0 from J; bases not matched to a gene: 4. This CDR3 region has 15 residues. In DNA, the CDR3 is TGTGCCAGCAGTGAATCGGGGGGGGCCTCCTACGAGCAGTACTTC. This codes for CASSESGGASYEQYF.

The J gene is TRBJ2-1, the V gene TRBV4-1, with 12 bases lining up with TRBD2. The CDR3 length is 16 residues. V trimming: 1 base; J trimming: 8 bases; junction bases outside the gene matches: 6. From germline, CDR1 is MGHRA and CDR2 YSYEKL. The CDR3 is CASSQARLAGVDEQFF. CDR3 bases: TGCGCCAGCAGCCAAGCCCGACTAGCGGGAGTGGATGAGCAGTTCTTC.

The J gene is TRBJ2-7, the V gene TRBV27; 11 nucleotides match TRBD2. The CDR3 has 15 residues. CDR1 is MNHEY, CDR2 SMNVEV, per germline (reference sequence). V was pared by 1 base and J by 4 bases, with 3 bases of the junction left unmatched. The CDR3 here is CASSLYTSGSYEQYF. The CDR3 DNA reads as TGTGCCAGCAGTTTATACACTAGCGGGAGTTACGAGCAGTACTTC.

The chain employs TRBV28 and TRBJ1-6; 10 nucleotides line up with TRBD1. The length of the CDR3 is 12 residues. Trimming cost V 10 bases and J 10 bases; bases outside gene matches: 4. CDR1 and CDR2 (germline): MDHEN, SYDVKM. Written as DNA, the CDR3 is TGTGCCATCGGGACAGGGGACTCACCCCTCCACTTT. It codes for CAIGTGDSPLHF.

The chain combines TRBV4-1 with TRBJ2-3; 9 nucleotides match TRBD2. Trimming removed 0 bases from V and 2 bases from J; junction bases left unmatched: 3. The V gene's germline CDR1 is MGHRA and CDR2 YSYEKL. The CDR3 loop spans 16 amino acids. The CDR3 loop reads CASSQERGGATDTQYF. As DNA, the CDR3 is TGCGCCAGCAGCCAAGAGCGGGGGGGTGCCACAGATACGCAGTATTTT.

This rearrangement joins TRBV5-4 to TRBJ2-5, with 8 bases matching TRBD2. V trimming: 9 bases; J trimming: 3 bases; junction bases outside the gene matches: 4. The CDR3 covers 12 residues. Germline assignment: CDR1 SGHNT and CDR2 YYREEE (reference sequence). The chain's CDR3 is CATTGGEETQYF. The CDR3 nucleotides read TGTGCCACCACGGGGGGGGAAGAGACCCAGTACTTC. Full variable domain (outside the CDR3, taken from reference TRBV5-4 and TRBJ2-5): ETGVTQSPTHLIKTRGQQVTLRCSSQSGHNTVSWYQQALGQGPQFIFQYYREEENGRGNFPPRFSGLQFPNYSSELNVNALELDDSALYLCATTGGEETQYFGPGTRLLVL.

This sequence joins TRBV9 and TRBJ2-1; no clear D gene. The V and J ends lost 2 bases and 5 bases respectively, with 2 bases between them. The germline CDR1 and CDR2 sequences are SGDLS and YYNGEE. This CDR3 has 11 amino acids. The chain's CDR3 is CASSVNNEQFF. DNA for the CDR3: TGTGCCAGCAGCGTCAACAATGAGCAGTTCTTC.